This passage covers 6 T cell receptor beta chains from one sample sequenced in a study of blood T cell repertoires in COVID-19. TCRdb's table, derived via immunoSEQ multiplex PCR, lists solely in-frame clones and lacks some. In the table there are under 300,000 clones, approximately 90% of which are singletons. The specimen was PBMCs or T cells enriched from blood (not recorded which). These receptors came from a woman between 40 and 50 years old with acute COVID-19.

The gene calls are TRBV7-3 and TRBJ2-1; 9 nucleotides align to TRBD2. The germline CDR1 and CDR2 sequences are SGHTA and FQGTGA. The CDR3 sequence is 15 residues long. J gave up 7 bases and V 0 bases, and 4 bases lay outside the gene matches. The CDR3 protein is CASSLTSGSLNEQFF. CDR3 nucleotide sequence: TGTGCCAGCAGCTTAACTAGCGGGAGTTTGAATGAGCAGTTCTTC. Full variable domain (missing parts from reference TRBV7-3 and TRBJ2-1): GAGVSQTPSNKVTEKGKYVELRCDPISGHTALYWYRQSLGQGPEFLIYFQGTGAADDSGLPNDRFFAVRPEGSVSTLKIQRTERGDSAVYLCASSLTSGSLNEQFFGPGTRLTVL.

Here the CDR3 DNA reads TGCGCCAGCAGCGGACAGGGTTCAGATACGCAGTATTTT. Translating it yields CASSGQGSDTQYF. The J gene is TRBJ2-3, the V gene TRBV5-1; 8 nucleotides align to TRBD1. CDR3 length equals 13 residues. V shed 4 bases, J shed 4 bases, and the junction held 2 bases outside the gene matches. Germline-derived CDR1 and CDR2 are SGHRS and YFSETQ.

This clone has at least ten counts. The CDR3 reads CASSLEGSGSNEQFF. The CDR3 DNA is TGTGCCAGCAGCTTAGAAGGTAGCGGGAGCAATGAGCAGTTCTTC. The chain employs TRBV7-2 and TRBJ2-1; 9 nucleotides agree with TRBD2. This CDR3 is 15 amino acids long. Germline values: CDR1 SGHTA, CDR2 FQGNSA. The V gene end was trimmed by 1 base and the J gene end by 6 bases; junction bases not matched to a gene: 4.

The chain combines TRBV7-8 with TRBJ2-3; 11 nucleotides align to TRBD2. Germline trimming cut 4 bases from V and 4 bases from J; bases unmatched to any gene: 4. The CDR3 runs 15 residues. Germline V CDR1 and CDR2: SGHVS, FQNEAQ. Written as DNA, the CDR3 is TGTGCCAGCAGCTACTTAGCGGGGGGGTCAGATACGCAGTATTTT. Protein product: CASSYLAGGSDTQYF.

As DNA, the CDR3 is TGTGCCTGGAGTCGGGGGGACAGGGCGAACTATGGCTACACCTTC. It yields the protein CAWSRGDRANYGYTF. J is TRBJ1-2 and V is TRBV30; 9 bases fit TRBD1. Germline values: CDR1 GTSNPN, CDR2 SVGIG (reference sequence). V shed 2 bases, J shed 2 bases, and the junction held 6 bases outside the gene matches. This CDR3 region has 15 residues.

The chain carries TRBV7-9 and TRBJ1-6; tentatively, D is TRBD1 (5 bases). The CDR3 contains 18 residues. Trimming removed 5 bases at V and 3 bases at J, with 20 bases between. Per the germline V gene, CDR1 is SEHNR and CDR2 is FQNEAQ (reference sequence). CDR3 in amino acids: CASSHIVKQGDYNSPLHF. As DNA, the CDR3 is TGTGCCAGCAGCCATATTGTGAAGCAGGGCGACTATAATTCACCCCTCCACTTT.